Listed below are T cell receptor beta chains from one sample, sequenced in a study of control samples from healthy donors and cancer patients. Repertoires were generated with immunoSEQ multiplex PCR, while TCRdb's copy carries only in-frame clones and drops some. The table includes about 140,000 clones, roughly 89% detected once. Source material: blood. Source of these receptors: a man between 18 and 29 years old in good health. Both conserved end residues are part of each CDR3. The D gene is left open where the match is weak. The size of a clone is reported for some rows only, either as once, few or many, or as a class for expanded clones.

17,once,TRBD1,TRBV5-4,TRBJ2-2,CASSLDLDRGDTGELFF,TGTGCCAGCAGCTTAGACTTGGACAGGGGAGACACCGGGGAGCTGTTTTTT
14,NA,NA,TRBV27,TRBJ2-1,CASSLQGPHNEQFF,TGTGCCAGCAGTTTACAGGGACCCCACAATGAGCAGTTCTTC
13,once,TRBD1,TRBV11-2,TRBJ1-2,CASSFDRGRGYTF,TGTGCCAGCAGCTTCGACAGGGGGCGAGGCTACACCTTC
15,NA,TRBD1,TRBV6-5,TRBJ1-5,CASRRTGGTHQPQHF,TGTGCCAGCAGGCGGACAGGGGGCACCCATCAGCCCCAGCATTTT
15,NA,NA,TRBV25-1,TRBJ1-6,CASSNYREDNSPLHF,TGTGCCAGCAGTAACTACAGGGAGGATAATTCACCCCTCCACTTT
13,NA,NA,TRBV2,TRBJ1-1,CATATAPGTEAFF,TGTGCCACCGCGACAGCCCCGGGCACTGAAGCTTTCTTT
13,once,NA,TRBV2,TRBJ1-2,CASIIRGFDGYTF,TGTGCCAGCATTATAAGGGGTTTCGATGGCTACACCTTC
15,NA,NA,TRBV7-3,TRBJ1-3,CASSLNGGSGNTIYF,TGTGCCAGCAGCTTAAATGGGGGCTCTGGAAACACCATATATTTT
17,NA,TRBD1,TRBV19,TRBJ1-1,CASSGQGFDGWRTEAFF,TGTGCCAGCTCTGGACAGGGGTTTGATGGGTGGAGGACTGAAGCTTTCTTT
16,NA,NA,TRBV27,TRBJ2-2,CASSLWLATNTGELFF,TGTGCCAGCAGTTTATGGCTAGCGACGAACACCGGGGAGCTGTTTTTT
14,NA,NA,TRBV29-1,TRBJ1-2,CSVLRTTGTYGYTF,TGCAGCGTCCTCCGTACAACAGGGACTTATGGCTACACCTTC
13,few,TRBD1,TRBV29-1,TRBJ1-4,CSAAGQGREKLFF,TGCAGCGCCGCCGGACAGGGTAGAGAAAAACTGTTTTTT
16,NA,NA,TRBV23-1,TRBJ2-7,CASSHSGLPSSYEQYF,TGCGCCAGCAGTCACTCGGGACTGCCAAGCTCCTACGAGCAGTACTTC
13,NA,NA,TRBV7-2,TRBJ2-7,CASSLSEPYEQYF,TGTGCCAGCAGCCTATCGGAACCCTACGAGCAGTACTTC
12,NA,NA,TRBV5-6,TRBJ2-3,CASSSQGDTQYF,TGTGCCAGCAGCTCACAGGGAGATACGCAGTATTTT
15,NA,NA,TRBV4-1,TRBJ2-7,CASSQEVAGAREQYF,TGCGCCAGCAGCCAAGAAGTGGCAGGGGCGAGGGAGCAGTACTTC
13,NA,NA,TRBV19,TRBJ1-4,CASGVGANEKLFF,TGTGCCAGTGGTGTGGGGGCTAATGAAAAACTGTTTTTT
12,once,NA,TRBV7-2,TRBJ2-5,CASSPFSGPQYF,TGTGCCAGCAGCCCATTTTCGGGGCCCCAGTACTTC
16,NA,NA,TRBV2,TRBJ2-6,CASKVEFGSGANVLTF,TGTGCCAGCAAGGTGGAATTTGGCTCTGGGGCCAACGTCCTGACTTTC
15,NA,NA,TRBV27,TRBJ2-2,CASSLSGGNTGELFF,TGTGCCAGCAGTTTATCTGGAGGGAACACCGGGGAGCTGTTTTTT
15,NA,NA,TRBV30,TRBJ1-6,CAWTGTTNFNSPLHF,TGTGCCTGGACCGGGACAACTAACTTTAATTCACCCCTCCACTTT
11,NA,NA,TRBV29-1,TRBJ1-1,CSGKQGFDAFF,TGCAGCGGGAAACAGGGATTTGACGCTTTCTTT
14,NA,NA,TRBV4-1,TRBJ1-2,CASSQDADNYGYTF,TGCGCCAGCAGCCAAGACGCGGATAACTATGGCTACACCTTC
17,NA,TRBD1,TRBV2,TRBJ1-3,CASSEAQQGVTGNTIYF,TGTGCCAGCAGTGAAGCCCAACAGGGGGTGACTGGAAACACCATATATTTT
19,NA,TRBD2,TRBV5-3,TRBJ2-1,CARSGRVWTSGGHEDEQFF,TGTGCCAGAAGCGGCCGGGTTTGGACTAGCGGGGGCCACGAGGATGAGCAGTTCTTC
14,NA,NA,TRBV6-2/TRBV6-3,TRBJ1-5,CASSKRSLLQPQHF,TGTGCCAGCAGCAAGCGGAGCCTCCTTCAGCCCCAGCATTTT
13,NA,NA,TRBV9,TRBJ2-7,CASSVGSPYEQYF,TGTGCCAGCAGCGTAGGATCTCCCTACGAGCAGTACTTC
16,NA,TRBD1,TRBV5-5,TRBJ1-5,CASSQNVGGQNQPQHF,TGTGCCAGCAGCCAAAACGTCGGGGGACAGAATCAGCCCCAGCATTTT
17,NA,NA,TRBV7-8,TRBJ2-1,CASSLGVGGRKDNEQFF,TGTGCCAGCAGCTTAGGAGTGGGGGGAAGGAAGGACAATGAGCAGTTCTTC
14,NA,NA,TRBV28,TRBJ2-7,CASRPGTEAYEQYF,TGTGCCAGCAGACCCGGGACTGAAGCCTACGAGCAGTACTTC
14,NA,TRBD2,TRBV4-3,TRBJ2-1,CASSPGLASHEQFF,TGCGCCAGCAGTCCGGGACTAGCGTCCCATGAGCAGTTCTTC
15,NA,TRBD2,TRBV6-5,TRBJ2-7,CASSYGLAGYYEQYF,TGTGCCAGCAGTTACGGGCTAGCGGGATACTACGAGCAGTACTTC
14,NA,NA,TRBV5-4,TRBJ1-2,CASSLDLQGGGYTF,TGTGCCAGCAGCTTGGATTTACAGGGAGGTGGCTACACCTTC